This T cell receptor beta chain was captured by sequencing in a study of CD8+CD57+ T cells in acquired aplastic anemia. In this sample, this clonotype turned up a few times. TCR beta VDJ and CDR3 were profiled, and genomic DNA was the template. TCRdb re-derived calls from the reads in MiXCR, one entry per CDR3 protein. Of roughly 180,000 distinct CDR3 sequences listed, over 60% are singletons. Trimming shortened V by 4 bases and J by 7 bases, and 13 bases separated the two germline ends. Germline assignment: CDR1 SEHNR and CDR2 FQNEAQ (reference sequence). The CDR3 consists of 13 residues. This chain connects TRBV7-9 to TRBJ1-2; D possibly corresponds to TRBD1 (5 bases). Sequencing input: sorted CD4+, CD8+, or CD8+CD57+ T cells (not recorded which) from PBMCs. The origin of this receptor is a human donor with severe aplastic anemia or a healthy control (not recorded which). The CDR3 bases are TGTGCCAGCAGCTCCCAGGGAGGGTCTGGCTACACCTTC. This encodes CASSSQGGSGYTF.